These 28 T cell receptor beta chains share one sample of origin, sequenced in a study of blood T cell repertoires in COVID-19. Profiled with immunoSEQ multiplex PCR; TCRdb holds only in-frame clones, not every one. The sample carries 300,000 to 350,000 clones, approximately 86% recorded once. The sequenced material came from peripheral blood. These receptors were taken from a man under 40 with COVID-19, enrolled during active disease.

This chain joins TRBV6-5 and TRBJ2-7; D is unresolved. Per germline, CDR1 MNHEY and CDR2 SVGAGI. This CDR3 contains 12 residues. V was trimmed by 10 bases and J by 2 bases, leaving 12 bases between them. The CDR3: CATEDKAYEQYF. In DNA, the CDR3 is TGTGCCACCGAAGACAAGGCCTACGAGCAGTACTTC.

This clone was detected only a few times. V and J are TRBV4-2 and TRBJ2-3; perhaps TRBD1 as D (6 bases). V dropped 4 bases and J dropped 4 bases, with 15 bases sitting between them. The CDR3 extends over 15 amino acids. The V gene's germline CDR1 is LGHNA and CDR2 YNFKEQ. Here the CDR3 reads CASSPNPDRPDTQYF. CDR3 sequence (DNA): TGTGCCAGCAGCCCGAACCCTGACAGGCCAGATACGCAGTATTTT.

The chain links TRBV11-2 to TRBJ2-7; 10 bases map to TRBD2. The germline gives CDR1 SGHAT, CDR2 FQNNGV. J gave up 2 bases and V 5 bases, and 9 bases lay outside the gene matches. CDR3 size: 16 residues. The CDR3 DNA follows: TGTGCCAGCAGCCCTCAACGGACTAGCGGAGCCTACGAGCAGTACTTC. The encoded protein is CASSPQRTSGAYEQYF.

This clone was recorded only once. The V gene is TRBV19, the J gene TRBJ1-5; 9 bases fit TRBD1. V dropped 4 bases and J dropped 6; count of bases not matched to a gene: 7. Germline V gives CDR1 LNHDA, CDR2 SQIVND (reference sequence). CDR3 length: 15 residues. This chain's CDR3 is CASSTNRGPFQPQHF. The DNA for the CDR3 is TGTGCCAGTAGTACCAACAGGGGGCCTTTTCAGCCCCAGCATTTT.

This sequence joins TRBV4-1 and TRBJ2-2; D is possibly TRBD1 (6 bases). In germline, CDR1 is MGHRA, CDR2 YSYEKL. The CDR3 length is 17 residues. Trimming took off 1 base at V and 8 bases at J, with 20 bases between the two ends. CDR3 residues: CASSQAMGAGVWGELFF. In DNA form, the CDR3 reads TGCGCCAGCAGCCAAGCGATGGGAGCAGGGGTTTGGGGGGAGCTGTTTTTT.

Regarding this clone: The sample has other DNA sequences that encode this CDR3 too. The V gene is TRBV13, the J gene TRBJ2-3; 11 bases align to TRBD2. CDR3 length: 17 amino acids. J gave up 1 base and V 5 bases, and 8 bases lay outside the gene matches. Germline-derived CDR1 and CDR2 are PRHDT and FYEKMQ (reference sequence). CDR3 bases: TGTGCCAGCAGCCTTAGCGGGAGGGCCAGTGGCACAGATACGCAGTATTTT. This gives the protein CASSLSGRASGTDTQYF.

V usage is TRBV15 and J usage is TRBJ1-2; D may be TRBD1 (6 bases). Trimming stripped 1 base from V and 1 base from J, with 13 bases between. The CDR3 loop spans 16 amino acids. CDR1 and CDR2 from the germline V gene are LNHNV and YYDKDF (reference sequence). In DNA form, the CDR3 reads TGTGCCACCAGCAGAGCAGCGGGGGCCATTAACTATGGCTACACCTTC. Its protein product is CATSRAAGAINYGYTF.

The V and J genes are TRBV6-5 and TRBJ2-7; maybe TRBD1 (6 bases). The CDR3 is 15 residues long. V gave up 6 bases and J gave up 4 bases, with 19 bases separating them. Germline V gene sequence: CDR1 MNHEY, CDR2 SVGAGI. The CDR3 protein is CASRPTDSSLYEQYF. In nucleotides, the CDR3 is TGTGCCAGCAGACCGACGGACAGTTCTCTATACGAGCAGTACTTC.

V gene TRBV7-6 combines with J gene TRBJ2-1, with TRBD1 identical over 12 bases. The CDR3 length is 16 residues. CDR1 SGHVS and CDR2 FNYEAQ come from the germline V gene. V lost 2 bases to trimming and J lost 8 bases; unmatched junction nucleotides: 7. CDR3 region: CASSLMTGQGAHEQFF. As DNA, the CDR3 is TGTGCCAGCAGCTTAATGACGGGACAGGGGGCTCATGAGCAGTTCTTC.

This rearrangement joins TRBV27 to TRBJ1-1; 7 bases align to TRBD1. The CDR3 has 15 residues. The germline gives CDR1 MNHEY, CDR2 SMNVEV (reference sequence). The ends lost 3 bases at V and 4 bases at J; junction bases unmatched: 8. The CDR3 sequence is CASSLTGRVGTEAFF. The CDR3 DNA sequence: TGTGCCAGCAGTTTGACAGGGCGGGTTGGCACTGAAGCTTTCTTT.

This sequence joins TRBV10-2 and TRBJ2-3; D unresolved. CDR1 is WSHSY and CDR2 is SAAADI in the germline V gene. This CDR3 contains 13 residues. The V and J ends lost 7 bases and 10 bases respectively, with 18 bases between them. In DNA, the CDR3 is TGCGCCAGCACTGACTGGGCCCGTATAGCGCAGTATTTT. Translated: CASTDWARIAQYF.

The CDR3 nucleotides read TGTGCCAGCAGCCCCCAGGGGCGGGAGGGCCGGGGTGAGCAGTTCTTC. Protein sequence: CASSPQGREGRGEQFF. This chain joins TRBV4-2 and TRBJ2-1; 9 positions agree with TRBD2. The ends lost 4 bases at V and 9 bases at J; junction bases unmatched: 13. Looked up from germline, CDR1 is LGHNA and CDR2 is YNFKEQ. CDR3 size: 16 residues.

The CDR3 protein is CASSPSGGAGELFF. CDR3 sequence (DNA): TGTGCCAGCAGCCCTAGCGGGGGGGCCGGGGAGCTGTTTTTT. The rearrangement joins TRBV5-6 to TRBJ2-2; the match to TRBD2 covers 12 bases. Germline CDR1 reads SGHDT; CDR2 reads YYEEEE. With 4 bases clipped from V and 6 bases from J, the junction kept 1 base outside the gene matches. This CDR3 is 14 amino acids long.

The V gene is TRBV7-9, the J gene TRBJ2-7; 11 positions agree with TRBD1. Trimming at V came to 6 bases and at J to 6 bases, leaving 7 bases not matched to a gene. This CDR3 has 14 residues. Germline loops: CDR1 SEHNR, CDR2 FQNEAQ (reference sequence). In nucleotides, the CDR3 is TGTGCCAGCAGTTTCCTAGGACAGGGGGCCGAGCAGTACTTC. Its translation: CASSFLGQGAEQYF.

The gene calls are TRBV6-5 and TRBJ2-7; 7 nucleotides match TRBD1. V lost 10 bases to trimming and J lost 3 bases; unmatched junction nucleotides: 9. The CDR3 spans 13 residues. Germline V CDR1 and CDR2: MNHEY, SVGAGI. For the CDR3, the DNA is TGTGCCACCACCCTGGGACAGAGCTACGAGCAGTACTTC. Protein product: CATTLGQSYEQYF.

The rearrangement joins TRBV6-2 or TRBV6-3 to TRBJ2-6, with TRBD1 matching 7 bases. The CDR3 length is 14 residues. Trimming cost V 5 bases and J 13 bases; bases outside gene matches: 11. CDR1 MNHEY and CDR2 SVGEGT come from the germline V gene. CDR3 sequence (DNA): TGTGCCAGCAGTCCGCCTATGGACAGGAGGGTCCTGACTTTC. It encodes CASSPPMDRRVLTF.

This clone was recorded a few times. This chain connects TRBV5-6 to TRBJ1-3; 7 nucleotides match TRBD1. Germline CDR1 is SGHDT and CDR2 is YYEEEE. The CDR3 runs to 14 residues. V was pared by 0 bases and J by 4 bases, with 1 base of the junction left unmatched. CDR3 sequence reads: CASSLDRGGNTIYF. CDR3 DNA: TGTGCCAGCAGCTTGGACAGGGGAGGAAACACCATATATTTT.

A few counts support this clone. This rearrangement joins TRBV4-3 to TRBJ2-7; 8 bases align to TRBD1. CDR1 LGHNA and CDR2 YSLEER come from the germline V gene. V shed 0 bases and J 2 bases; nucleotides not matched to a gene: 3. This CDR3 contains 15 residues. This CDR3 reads CASSQERTGPYEQYF. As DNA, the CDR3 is TGCGCCAGCAGCCAAGAGCGGACAGGGCCCTACGAGCAGTACTTC.

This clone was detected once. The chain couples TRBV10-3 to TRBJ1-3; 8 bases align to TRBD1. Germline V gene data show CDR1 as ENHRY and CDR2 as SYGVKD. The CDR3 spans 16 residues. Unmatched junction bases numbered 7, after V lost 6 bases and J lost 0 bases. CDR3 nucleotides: TGTGCCATCAGCGAGAGGGGGACAGGCTCTGGAAACACCATATATTTT. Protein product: CAISERGTGSGNTIYF.

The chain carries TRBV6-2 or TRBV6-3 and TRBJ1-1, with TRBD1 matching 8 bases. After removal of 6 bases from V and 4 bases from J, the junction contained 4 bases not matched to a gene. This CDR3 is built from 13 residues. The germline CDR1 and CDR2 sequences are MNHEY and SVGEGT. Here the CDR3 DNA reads TGTGCCAGCAGCAGGGGGCGCGTCACTGAAGCTTTCTTT. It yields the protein CASSRGRVTEAFF.

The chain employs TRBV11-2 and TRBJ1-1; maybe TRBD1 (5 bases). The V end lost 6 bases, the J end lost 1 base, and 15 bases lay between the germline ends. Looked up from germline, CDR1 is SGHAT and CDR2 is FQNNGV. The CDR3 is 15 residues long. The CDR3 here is CASSYPLGGNTEAFF. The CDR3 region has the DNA TGTGCCAGCAGTTACCCCCTGGGGGGGAACACTGAAGCTTTCTTT.

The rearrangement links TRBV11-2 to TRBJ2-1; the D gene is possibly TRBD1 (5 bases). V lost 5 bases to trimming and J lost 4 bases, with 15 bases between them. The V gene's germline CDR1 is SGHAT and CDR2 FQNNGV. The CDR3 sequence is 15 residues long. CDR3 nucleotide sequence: TGTGCCAGCAGCCTAGGGGCCGACAGTTACAATGAGCAGTTCTTC. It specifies CASSLGADSYNEQFF.

The CDR3, as DNA: TGTGCCAGCACCCTCGAGTCCCTCTCCTATAATTCACCCCTCCACTTT. This codes for CASTLESLSYNSPLHF. V gene TRBV2 combines with J gene TRBJ1-6; D unclear. The V gene's germline CDR1 is SNHLY and CDR2 FYNNEI. This CDR3 comprises 16 residues. V shed 7 bases and J shed 0 bases, with 13 bases lying between them.

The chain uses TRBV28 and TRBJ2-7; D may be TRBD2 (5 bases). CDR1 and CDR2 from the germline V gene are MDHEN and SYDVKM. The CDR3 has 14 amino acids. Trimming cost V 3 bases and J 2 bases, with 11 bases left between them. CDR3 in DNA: TGTGCCAGCAGTTTTCCCAGCGGCCCCTACGAGCAGTACTTC. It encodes CASSFPSGPYEQYF.

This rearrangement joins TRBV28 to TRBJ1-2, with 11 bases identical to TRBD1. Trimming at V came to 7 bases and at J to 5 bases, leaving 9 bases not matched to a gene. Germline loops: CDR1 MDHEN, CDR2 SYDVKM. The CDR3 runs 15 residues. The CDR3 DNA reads TGTGCCAGCACCACCGCCGGGACAGGGGGATATGGCTACACCTTC. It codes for CASTTAGTGGYGYTF.

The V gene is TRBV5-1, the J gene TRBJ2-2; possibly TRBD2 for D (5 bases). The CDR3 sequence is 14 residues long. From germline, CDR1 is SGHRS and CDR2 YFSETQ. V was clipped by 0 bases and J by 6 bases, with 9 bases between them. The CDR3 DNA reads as TGCGCCAGCAGCTTGGGAGGGAGACCCGGGGAGCTGTTTTTT. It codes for CASSLGGRPGELFF.

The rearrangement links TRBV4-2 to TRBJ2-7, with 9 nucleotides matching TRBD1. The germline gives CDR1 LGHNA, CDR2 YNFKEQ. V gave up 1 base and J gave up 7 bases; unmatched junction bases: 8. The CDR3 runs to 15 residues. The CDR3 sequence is CASSQGDRVRDEQYF. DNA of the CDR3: TGTGCCAGCAGCCAAGGGGACAGGGTAAGGGATGAGCAGTACTTC.

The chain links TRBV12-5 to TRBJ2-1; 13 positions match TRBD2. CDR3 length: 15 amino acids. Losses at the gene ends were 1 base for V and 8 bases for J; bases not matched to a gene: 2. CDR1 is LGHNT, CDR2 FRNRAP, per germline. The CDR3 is CASGLGLAGGDEQFF. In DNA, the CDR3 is TGTGCTAGTGGTTTGGGACTAGCGGGGGGAGATGAGCAGTTCTTC.